The 27 T cell receptor beta chains below come from one sample, sequenced in a study of human T cells and chemical hapten exposure. Time point here: pre-sensitization, week 0. The treatment was: therapeutic diphenylcyclopropenone sensitization with weekly scalp DPC. The total RNA was obtained from whole blood that was not fractionated. MiXCR, run by TCRdb on the RACE reads, gives a single entry per CDR3 protein. Of about 55,000 distinct CDR3 sequences in the sample, 8.5% to 10% were seen once. The source was whole blood, collected in connection with sensitization to the hapten diphenylcyclopropenone (DPC). Every receptor here comes from a woman aged 25 to 45 with alopecia areata. Some clones in this sample may be carry-over from other donors' samples.

For this clonotype: A read error may explain this, as a much larger clone is one base away. This chain uses TRBV7-2 with TRBJ2-3; 7 nucleotides line up with TRBD2. V lost 1 base to trimming and J lost 7 bases; unmatched junction nucleotides: 5. Germline CDR1 SGHTA, CDR2 FQGNSA. The CDR3 consists of 14 residues. CDR3: CASSLGLAFYTQYF. DNA for the CDR3: TGTGCCAGCAGCTTAGGACTAGCATTCTATACGCAGTATTTT.

The table lists this clonotype with many counts. The chain uses TRBV12-3 or TRBV12-4 and TRBJ1-1; the D gene is possibly TRBD1 (6 bases). CDR3 length: 15 amino acids. V dropped 3 bases and J dropped 8 bases, with 19 bases sitting between them. Written as DNA, the CDR3 is TGTGCCAGCAGTTTCGGGGGCGCGGGGAAAAAGGAAGCTTTCTTT. The encoded protein is CASSFGGAGKKEAFF.

In this sample, this clonotype turned up a few times. V gene TRBV5-4 combines with J gene TRBJ2-6, with D possibly matching TRBD2 (6 bases). V was cut by 3 bases and J by 0 bases, with 19 bases left in between. Germline loops: CDR1 SGHNT, CDR2 YYREEE (reference sequence). This CDR3 comprises 19 residues. CDR3: CASSSRFFSGGSGANVLTF. CDR3 in DNA: TGTGCCAGCAGCTCACGGTTCTTCTCCGGGGGCTCTGGGGCCAACGTCCTGACTTTC.

A few counts support this clonotype. The rearrangement joins TRBV30 to TRBJ2-5, with D possibly called TRBD1 or TRBD2 (6 bases each). CDR1 is GTSNPN, CDR2 SVGIG, per germline (reference sequence). Trimming took 0 bases from V and 4 from J, leaving 12 bases between them. The length of the CDR3 is 14 residues. This chain's CDR3 is CAWSVLGGRETQYF. The CDR3 region has the DNA TGTGCCTGGAGTGTACTGGGGGGCCGAGAGACCCAGTACTTC. Full variable domain (outside the CDR3, taken from reference TRBV30 and TRBJ2-5): SQTIHQWPATLVQPVGSPLSLECTVEGTSNPNLYWYRQAAGRGLQLLFYSVGIGQISSEVPQNLSASRPQDRQFILSSKKLLLSDSGFYLCAWSVLGGRETQYFGPGTRLLVL.

The V call is TRBV28, the J call TRBJ2-3; D is possibly TRBD1 or TRBD2 (6 bases each). Germline CDR1 and CDR2: MDHEN and SYDVKM. This CDR3 has 14 amino acids. The germline V and J ends were trimmed by 5 bases and 1 base, with 10 bases remaining between them. CDR3 sequence reads: CASSNREGTDTQYF. The DNA of the CDR3 is TGTGCCAGCAGTAACAGGGAGGGCACAGATACGCAGTATTTT.

The rearrangement uses TRBV7-2 and TRBJ2-3; possibly TRBD1 or TRBD2 for D (6 bases each). Germline values: CDR1 SGHTA, CDR2 FQGNSA. This CDR3 contains 15 residues. V was shortened by 2 bases and J by 0 bases, with 9 bases between the two germline ends. CDR3 in amino acids: CASSLNGGSTDTQYF. Written as DNA, the CDR3 is TGTGCCAGCAGCTTAAACGGGGGCAGCACAGATACGCAGTATTTT.

This clonotype has at least ten counts. The rearrangement uses TRBV6-1 and TRBJ1-5; D remains ambiguous. Germline V gives CDR1 MNHNS, CDR2 SASEGT. The V end was cut by 6 bases, the J end by 4 bases, with 10 bases between. CDR3 length: 13 amino acids. Here the CDR3 reads CASSETGNQPQHF. CDR3 nucleotides: TGTGCCAGCAGCGAGACGGGAAATCAGCCCCAGCATTTT.

The rearrangement joins TRBV20-1 to TRBJ1-1; D is unresolved. V was trimmed by 6 bases and J by 0 bases, leaving 8 bases between them. CDR1 and CDR2 from the germline V gene are DFQATT and SNEGSKA (reference sequence). The CDR3 covers 12 residues. Here the CDR3 reads CSAGPMNTEAFF. The CDR3 DNA reads TGCAGTGCAGGACCGATGAACACTGAAGCTTTCTTT.

This clonotype has a handful of counts. The chain employs TRBV6-1 and TRBJ2-3; 9 bases are shared with TRBD1. The germline CDR1 and CDR2 sequences are MNHNS and SASEGT. This CDR3 spans 16 amino acids. Trimming cost V 0 bases and J 5 bases; bases outside gene matches: 6. The CDR3 loop is CASSEAPGQGEDTQYF. The CDR3 DNA sequence: TGTGCCAGCAGTGAAGCCCCGGGACAGGGAGAAGATACGCAGTATTTT.

This clonotype was recorded a few times. V usage is TRBV6-2 or TRBV6-3 and J usage is TRBJ1-5; maybe TRBD1 (5 bases). The CDR3 consists of 14 residues. CDR1 and CDR2 (germline): MNHEY, SVGEGT. V shed 6 bases and J shed 5 bases, with 14 bases lying between them. The DNA for the CDR3 is TGTGCCAGCAGGAAAACCGGGGCCGATCAGCCCCAGCATTTT. Protein product: CASRKTGADQPQHF.

In its sample, this clonotype was seen a few times. This rearrangement joins TRBV12-3 or TRBV12-4 to TRBJ1-6; D uncertain. The V end was cut by 5 bases, the J end by 0 bases, with 5 bases between. This CDR3 comprises 14 residues. For the CDR3, the DNA is TGTGCCAGCAGTCTAAGCTCCTATAATTCACCCCTCCACTTT. Translated, it gives CASSLSSYNSPLHF.

This clonotype counts as medium-sized. This chain connects TRBV5-1 to TRBJ1-5; D uncertain. The CDR3 consists of 14 residues. Trimming removed 4 bases at V and 9 bases at J, with 17 bases between. CDR1 is SGHRS and CDR2 is YFSETQ in the germline V gene. The CDR3 DNA is TGCGCCAGCAGCCAAGAGCCGGGTTTGGGGCCCCAGCATTTT. Amino acid sequence: CASSQEPGLGPQHF.

This clonotype was counted ten times or more. The chain couples TRBV12-3 or TRBV12-4 to TRBJ1-2; 9 bases agree with TRBD1. Unmatched junction bases numbered 19, after V lost 7 bases and J lost 7 bases. CDR3 length: 17 residues. CDR3 nucleotides: TGTGCCAGCACCGGGACAGGGATCTCGTACCTGTCGGCTGGCTACACCTTC. Translating gives CASTGTGISYLSAGYTF.

V gene TRBV6-2 or TRBV6-3 combines with J gene TRBJ1-4; D is undetermined. The CDR3 is 16 amino acids. Germline V gene lookup returns CDR1 MNHEY and CDR2 SVGEGT. V dropped 4 bases and J dropped 0 bases, with 12 bases sitting between them. CDR3 DNA sequence: TGTGCCAGCAGTTCCCCGGACCTTGCAACTAATGAAAAACTGTTTTTT. It translates to CASSSPDLATNEKLFF.

At least ten counts were recorded for this clonotype. The CDR3 DNA reads TGTGCCAGCAGTATCTTTCAGCCCCAGCATTTT. Protein: CASSIFQPQHF. V and J are TRBV28 and TRBJ1-5; D not certain. Per the germline V gene, CDR1 is MDHEN and CDR2 is SYDVKM. The CDR3 covers 11 residues. The V gene lost 5 bases and the J gene lost 6 bases, with 5 bases spanning the gap. The variable domain in full, with the rest retrieved from reference TRBV28 and TRBJ1-5, is DVKVTQSSRYLVKRTGEKVFLECVQDMDHENMFWYRQDPGLGLRLIYFSYDVKMKEKGDIPEGYSVSREKKERFSLILESASTNQTSMYLCASSIFQPQHFGDGTRLSIL.

This clonotype was seen ten or more times. The chain joins TRBV19 to TRBJ2-3; 10 nucleotides line up with TRBD1. The CDR3 spans 15 residues. In germline, CDR1 is LNHDA, CDR2 SQIVND (reference sequence). The V and J ends lost 9 bases and 3 bases, in that order; junction bases with no gene match: 9. This chain's CDR3 is CASGGGTGDTDTQYF. The CDR3 DNA is TGTGCCAGCGGTGGCGGGACAGGGGATACAGATACGCAGTATTTT.

The chain links TRBV19 to TRBJ1-2; no definite D call. Germline values: CDR1 LNHDA, CDR2 SQIVND (reference sequence). This CDR3 contains 15 residues. V lost 5 bases and J 8 bases, leaving 21 bases between the germline ends. This chain's CDR3 is CASSLPAREVYGYTF. As DNA, the CDR3 is TGTGCCAGTAGTCTCCCAGCGCGGGAAGTGTACGGCTACACCTTC. The full variable domain, its missing parts supplied by reference TRBV19 and TRBJ1-2, is DGGITQSPKYLFRKEGQNVTLSCEQNLNHDAMYWYRQDPGQGLRLIYYSQIVNDFQKGDIAEGYSVSREKKESFPLTVTSAQKNPTAFYLCASSLPAREVYGYTFGSGTRLTVV.

The CDR3 sequence is CASSATSGGLDYNEQFF. The CDR3 bases are TGTGCCAGCAGCGCGACTAGCGGGGGGCTTGACTACAATGAGCAGTTCTTC. The chain employs TRBV7-9 and TRBJ2-1; 13 bases agree with TRBD2. Germline CDR1 is SEHNR and CDR2 is FQNEAQ (reference sequence). The trim removed 5 bases at V and 3 bases at J, leaving 7 bases unmatched. The CDR3 extends over 17 amino acids.

This clonotype was recorded many times. The V call is TRBV3-1, the J call TRBJ2-5, with D perhaps TRBD1 (5 bases). V lost 1 base, J lost 5 bases, and 11 bases lay in between. The germline V gene has CDR1 LGHDT and CDR2 YNNKEL (reference sequence). This CDR3 has 14 residues. CDR3 nucleotides: TGTGCCAGCAGCCAAGGCAGGGCAAAGGAGACCCAGTACTTC. Residues: CASSQGRAKETQYF.

The CDR3 bases are TGTGCCAGCAGCCGCGGGACAGACCCTTTTGAGCAGTACTTC. It encodes CASSRGTDPFEQYF. This chain uses TRBV6-2 or TRBV6-3 with TRBJ2-7; TRBD1 might be the D (7 bases). Trimming stripped 6 bases from V and 7 bases from J, with 19 bases between. This CDR3 has 14 amino acids. Germline V gene lookup returns CDR1 MNHEY and CDR2 SVGEGT.

This chain uses TRBV20-1 with TRBJ2-1, with D perhaps matching TRBD2 (6 bases). There are 16 residues in the CDR3. Germline CDR1 reads DFQATT; CDR2 reads SNEGSKA (reference sequence). The V gene lost 0 bases and the J gene lost 3 bases, with 15 bases spanning the gap. The CDR3 DNA reads TGCAGTGCTAGAGATCTCGAGACTAGGGGCTACAATGAGCAGTTCTTC. Translation gives CSARDLETRGYNEQFF.

This clonotype was detected a few times. The chain links TRBV12-3 or TRBV12-4 to TRBJ1-5; 11 nucleotides agree with TRBD1. This CDR3 is 18 amino acids long. Trimming cost V 6 bases and J 2 bases; bases outside gene matches: 12. The CDR3 protein is CASREGTGGFGGNQPQHF. The CDR3 DNA follows: TGTGCCAGCAGGGAGGGGACAGGGGGGTTTGGTGGCAATCAGCCCCAGCATTTT.

There are a few counts of this clonotype. The chain carries TRBV5-5 and TRBJ1-1; D remains ambiguous. The germline V and J ends were trimmed by 0 bases and 7 bases, with 4 bases remaining between them. The germline gives CDR1 SGHKS, CDR2 YYEKEE (reference sequence). CDR3 size: 11 residues. As DNA, the CDR3 is TGTGCCAGCAGCTTGGTAGGTGAAGCTTTCTTT. Translated: CASSLVGEAFF.

The chain couples TRBV6-2 or TRBV6-3 to TRBJ1-5; no clear D. The V end lost 0 bases, the J end lost 5 bases, and 8 bases lay between the germline ends. Germline CDR1 is MNHEY and CDR2 is SVGEGT. The CDR3 has 14 residues. Written as DNA, the CDR3 is TGTGCCAGCAGTTACTCTCCAGTTGATCAGCCCCAGCATTTT. Translating it yields CASSYSPVDQPQHF.

This clonotype was seen a handful of times. The rearrangement joins TRBV7-9 to TRBJ2-3, with D hard to call. This CDR3 has 16 amino acids. The V end was cut by 2 bases, the J end by 3 bases, with 15 bases between. Germline values: CDR1 SEHNR, CDR2 FQNEAQ (reference sequence). CDR3 sequence: CASSLRAESRTDTQYF. For the CDR3, the DNA is TGTGCCAGCAGCTTAAGGGCGGAAAGTCGAACAGATACGCAGTATTTT. Variable domain in full (rest from reference TRBV7-9 and TRBJ2-3): DTGVSQNPRHKITKRGQNVTFRCDPISEHNRLYWYRQTLGQGPEFLTYFQNEAQLEKSRLLSDRFSAERPKGSFSTLEIQRTEQGDSAMYLCASSLRAESRTDTQYFGPGTRLTVL.

The genes are TRBV28 and TRBJ1-2; 12 bases are shared with TRBD1. The CDR3 runs to 17 residues. The germline V gene encodes CDR1 MDHEN and CDR2 SYDVKM. Trimming cost V 1 base and J 3 bases; bases outside gene matches: 6. CDR3 region: CASSLSGTGGWDYGYTF. CDR3 sequence (DNA): TGTGCCAGCAGTTTATCCGGGACAGGGGGCTGGGACTATGGCTACACCTTC.

This clonotype was counted between two and nine times. This chain joins TRBV30 and TRBJ1-1; D gene unclear. V lost 5 bases, J lost 1 base, and 5 bases lay in between. Germline loops: CDR1 GTSNPN, CDR2 SVGIG (reference sequence). The length of the CDR3 is 11 residues. The CDR3 protein is CAWHRNTEAFF. CDR3 coding DNA: TGTGCCTGGCATAGGAACACTGAAGCTTTCTTT.